The 29 T cell receptor beta chains presented below share a single source sample, sequenced in a study of patients and donors after allogeneic stem cell transplantation. TCRdb used MiXCR to reprocess the RT-PCR reads, holding one entry per CDR3 protein. The data contain approximately 150,000 distinct CDR3 sequences, roughly 22% of them singletons. Sequencing was done on a sample of blood, either unsorted or a sorted T cell fraction (not recorded which). These receptors all come from a human donor who was either an allogeneic HSCT recipient or a stem cell or donor lymphocyte infusion donor (not recorded which). It is not recorded whose cells these are; they may come from a transplant donor.

This clonotype showed up just a few times. This chain uses TRBV24-1 with TRBJ2-3; D might be TRBD1 (5 bases). V lost 3 bases and J lost 6, with 9 bases in between. This CDR3 is built from 13 residues. Germline lookup yields CDR1 KGHDR and CDR2 SFDVKD. The CDR3 sequence is CATSDPPGDTQYF. Written as DNA, the CDR3 is TGTGCCACCAGTGATCCGCCAGGGGATACGCAGTATTTT.

The CDR3 nucleotides are TGTGCCAACACCCTGGGAGCGGAAGATACGCAGTATTTT. It yields the protein CANTLGAEDTQYF. This chain links TRBV12-3 or TRBV12-4 with TRBJ2-3; a possible D gene is TRBD2 (5 bases). V was cut by 10 bases and J by 5 bases, with 16 bases left in between. The CDR3 sequence is 13 residues long.

In its sample, this clonotype was seen a few times. This CDR3 reads CSVYRIKTETEAFF. For the CDR3, the DNA is TGCAGTGTCTATCGGATAAAGACAGAAACTGAAGCTTTCTTT. The V call is TRBV20-1, the J call TRBJ1-1; tentatively, D is TRBD1 (5 bases). Germline CDR1 DFQATT, CDR2 SNEGSKA (reference sequence). The length of the CDR3 is 14 residues. Between the trimmed V and J ends, which lost 7 bases and 5 bases, there was a span of 20 bases.

This sequence joins TRBV20-1 and TRBJ2-3, with no clear D. The V end lost 2 bases, the J end lost 3 bases, and 3 bases lay between the germline ends. This CDR3 is built from 11 residues. Germline V gene sequence: CDR1 DFQATT, CDR2 SNEGSKA (reference sequence). The CDR3 here is CSARPTDTQYF. CDR3 nucleotides: TGCAGTGCTAGACCAACAGATACGCAGTATTTT.

This clonotype was recorded a few times. The J gene is TRBJ2-3, the V gene TRBV7-8; 8 bases line up with TRBD2. Germline CDR1 is SGHVS and CDR2 is FQNEAQ. This CDR3 has 16 residues. V shed 5 bases and J 1 base; nucleotides not matched to a gene: 8. The chain's CDR3 is CASSPLTSGRTDTQYF. CDR3 sequence (DNA): TGTGCCAGCAGCCCCTTAACTAGCGGTCGCACAGATACGCAGTATTTT.

The genes are TRBV5-1 and TRBJ1-1; 7 bases agree with TRBD1. V was pared by 5 bases and J by 7 bases, with 5 bases of the junction left unmatched. The CDR3 is 12 residues long. From germline, CDR1 is SGHRS and CDR2 YFSETQ. CDR3: CASRSNRGEAFF. The CDR3 coding sequence is TGCGCCAGCAGAAGCAACAGGGGTGAAGCTTTCTTT.

This clonotype was seen only a few times. This chain connects TRBV5-5 to TRBJ2-1, with TRBD2 identical over 9 bases. The CDR3 runs to 15 residues. Trimming removed 2 bases from V and 2 bases from J; junction bases left unmatched: 2. Germline loops: CDR1 SGHKS, CDR2 YYEKEE (reference sequence). In DNA form, the CDR3 reads TGTGCCAGCAGCTTCGGACTAGCGACCTACAATGAGCAGTTCTTC. Its translation: CASSFGLATYNEQFF. Full variable domain (outside the CDR3, taken from reference TRBV5-5 and TRBJ2-1): DAGVTQSPTHLIKTRGQQVTLRCSPISGHKSVSWYQQVLGQGPQFIFQYYEKEERGRGNFPDRFSARQFPNYSSELNVNALLLGDSALYLCASSFGLATYNEQFFGPGTRLTVL.

The chain couples TRBV29-1 to TRBJ2-1, with 12 nucleotides matching TRBD2. The trim removed 3 bases at V and 10 bases at J, leaving 10 bases unmatched. CDR1 and CDR2 from the germline V gene are SQVTM and ANQGSEA. CDR3 size: 15 residues. In nucleotides, the CDR3 is TGCAGCGTTGATTTTGGGCTAGCGGGGGGGACGGAGCAGTTCTTC. Its protein product is CSVDFGLAGGTEQFF.

The V gene is TRBV5-1, the J gene TRBJ2-5; 9 nucleotides match TRBD1. This CDR3 is 13 amino acids long. CDR1 is SGHRS, CDR2 YFSETQ, per germline. V trimming: 6 bases; J trimming: 4 bases; junction bases outside the gene matches: 4. CDR3 sequence (DNA): TGCGCCAGCACCAGGGGACAGGGAGAGACCCAGTACTTC. Residues: CASTRGQGETQYF.

J is TRBJ1-2 and V is TRBV5-1, with TRBD1 matching over 7 bases. Germline CDR1 is SGHRS and CDR2 is YFSETQ. The CDR3 loop spans 14 amino acids. The V segment lost 0 bases and the J segment 8 bases; nucleotides outside the gene matches: 7. The CDR3 reads CASSLVPTGEGYTF. As DNA, the CDR3 is TGCGCCAGCAGCTTGGTACCCACAGGGGAAGGCTACACCTTC. The whole variable domain, remainder taken from reference TRBV5-1 and TRBJ1-2, is KAGVTQTPRYLIKTRGQQVTLSCSPISGHRSVSWYQQTPGQGLQFLFEYFSETQRNKGNFPGRFSGRQFSNSRSEMNVSTLELGDSALYLCASSLVPTGEGYTFGSGTRLTVV.

This clonotype was counted only a few times. The chain combines TRBV20-1 with TRBJ1-1; unclear D gene. The CDR3 has 15 residues. The germline CDR1 and CDR2 sequences are DFQATT and SNEGSKA (reference sequence). V was clipped by 0 bases and J by 2 bases, with 13 bases between them. CDR3 DNA sequence: TGCAGTGCTAGAGACCCCCGGGGAGTTAACACTGAAGCTTTCTTT. This translates into CSARDPRGVNTEAFF.

V and J are TRBV12-3 or TRBV12-4 and TRBJ2-1; D is perhaps TRBD2 (5 bases). V was trimmed by 5 bases and J by 8 bases, leaving 10 bases between them. The CDR3 sequence is 12 residues long. CDR3: CASSGTRDEQFF. The CDR3 DNA reads as TGTGCCAGCAGTGGTACTAGAGATGAGCAGTTCTTC.

The chain employs TRBV27 and TRBJ2-3; D gene uncertain. CDR1 and CDR2 (germline): MNHEY, SMNVEV (reference sequence). Trimming took 8 bases from V and 1 from J, leaving 7 bases between them. This CDR3 comprises 12 residues. The CDR3 sequence is CASRRGTDTQYF. In DNA, the CDR3 is TGTGCCAGCCGAAGGGGCACAGATACGCAGTATTTT.

This clonotype has more than one count but fewer than ten. This chain uses TRBV12-3 or TRBV12-4 with TRBJ2-7; D call uncertain. The CDR3 extends over 12 amino acids. V lost 2 bases and J 5 bases, leaving 7 bases between the germline ends. The CDR3 nucleotides read TGTGCCAGCAGTTTATGGGTCCACGAGCAGTACTTC. Translation: CASSLWVHEQYF.

The V call is TRBV20-1, the J call TRBJ1-4; 7 nucleotides align to TRBD1. The CDR3 has 16 amino acids. Germline loops: CDR1 DFQATT, CDR2 SNEGSKA (reference sequence). The V gene end was trimmed by 0 bases and the J gene end by 2 bases; junction bases not matched to a gene: 6. The CDR3 nucleotides are TGCAGTGCTAGAGATAACAGGGGAACGACTAATGAAAAACTGTTTTTT. It translates to CSARDNRGTTNEKLFF.

This clonotype turned up a few times. V and J are TRBV11-3 and TRBJ1-2; possibly TRBD1 for D (5 bases). Trimming left V 0 bases short and J 5 bases short, with 10 bases between. The length of the CDR3 is 14 residues. The germline V gene encodes CDR1 SGHNT and CDR2 YENEEA. The CDR3 region has the DNA TGTGCCAGCAGCTTAGACGGCAGGGAGTATGGCTACACCTTC. Protein sequence: CASSLDGREYGYTF.

This rearrangement joins TRBV20-1 to TRBJ1-1; TRBD1 is a possible D gene (5 bases). The CDR3 contains 17 residues. Germline assignment: CDR1 DFQATT and CDR2 SNEGSKA (reference sequence). Trimming pared 0 bases from V and 5 bases from J, leaving 22 bases between. This CDR3 is CSARDPLKSGGWTEAFF. The CDR3 DNA reads as TGCAGTGCTAGAGATCCCTTAAAATCGGGGGGGTGGACTGAAGCTTTCTTT.

This clonotype was recorded a few times. The chain employs TRBV12-3 or TRBV12-4 and TRBJ1-5; D gene ambiguous. Trimming removed 2 bases at V and 3 bases at J, with 8 bases between. The CDR3 loop spans 14 amino acids. The CDR3 DNA reads as TGTGCCAGCAGTTTACGCCCGTTCAATCAGCCCCAGCATTTT. Residues: CASSLRPFNQPQHF.

This clonotype was picked up a small number of times. The chain is built from TRBV5-1 and TRBJ2-7, with TRBD1 matching over 9 bases. With 0 bases clipped from V and 3 bases from J, the junction kept 4 bases outside the gene matches. The germline V gene has CDR1 SGHRS and CDR2 YFSETQ. This CDR3 has 15 amino acids. The CDR3 sequence: CASSLEGQGSYEQYF. The DNA of the CDR3 is TGCGCCAGCAGCTTGGAAGGACAGGGGAGCTACGAGCAGTACTTC.

This chain connects TRBV9 to TRBJ2-1, with D unclear. Looked up from germline, CDR1 is SGDLS and CDR2 is YYNGEE. Trimming cost V 4 bases and J 0 bases, with 8 bases left between them. This CDR3 is 14 amino acids long. The CDR3, as DNA: TGTGCCAGCAGCCTTGAGGACTCCTACAATGAGCAGTTCTTC. Translating it yields CASSLEDSYNEQFF.

This clonotype was seen a handful of times. This chain connects TRBV6-5 to TRBJ1-5, with D unresolved. V was cut by 2 bases and J by 5 bases, with 13 bases left in between. The germline V gene encodes CDR1 MNHEY and CDR2 SVGAGI. CDR3 length: 15 residues. The DNA for the CDR3 is TGTGCCAGCAGTTACCTGGTAGGGTTGGATCAGCCCCAGCATTTT. This sequence encodes CASSYLVGLDQPQHF.

This clonotype has only a few counts. The chain combines TRBV2 with TRBJ1-1, with 8 bases lining up with TRBD1. J gave up 5 bases and V 6 bases, and 8 bases lay outside the gene matches. The CDR3 is 14 amino acids. Germline values: CDR1 SNHLY, CDR2 FYNNEI. DNA for the CDR3: TGTGCCAGCAGCCTGACAGGGGTAAGGACTGAAGCTTTCTTT. Translation gives CASSLTGVRTEAFF.

This clonotype showed up just once. This rearrangement joins TRBV20-1 to TRBJ2-7; D is unclear. Trimming removed 0 bases at V and 0 bases at J, with 12 bases between. Germline V lookup: CDR1 DFQATT, CDR2 SNEGSKA (reference sequence). This CDR3 comprises 15 residues. CDR3 in DNA: TGCAGTGCTAGAGAGGCCCCCGAGAGCTCCTACGAGCAGTACTTC. Translated, it gives CSAREAPESSYEQYF.

The rearrangement uses TRBV5-1 and TRBJ2-7; D is unresolved. Germline lookup yields CDR1 SGHRS and CDR2 YFSETQ. The V end was cut by 4 bases, the J end by 6 bases, with 11 bases between. This CDR3 has 12 amino acids. DNA of the CDR3: TGCGCCAGCAGCCGATTTGCGAGCGAGCAGTACTTC. Its translation: CASSRFASEQYF.

This rearrangement joins TRBV5-1 to TRBJ2-2; no reliable D call. The germline gives CDR1 SGHRS, CDR2 YFSETQ. The V and J ends lost 3 bases and 4 bases respectively, with 7 bases between them. The CDR3 covers 13 residues. The CDR3 DNA is TGCGCCAGCAGCTACGACATCACCGGGGAGCTGTTTTTT. This sequence encodes CASSYDITGELFF. The full variable domain, rest sourced from reference TRBV5-1 and TRBJ2-2, is KAGVTQTPRYLIKTRGQQVTLSCSPISGHRSVSWYQQTPGQGLQFLFEYFSETQRNKGNFPGRFSGRQFSNSRSEMNVSTLELGDSALYLCASSYDITGELFFGEGSRLTVL.

The CDR3 protein is CASSLVLDRGLDTQYF. In DNA, the CDR3 is TGCGCCAGCAGCTTGGTCTTGGACAGGGGGCTAGATACGCAGTATTTT. The V gene is TRBV5-1, the J gene TRBJ2-3; TRBD1 matches at 11 bases. There are 16 residues in the CDR3. Germline CDR1 and CDR2: SGHRS and YFSETQ. Unmatched junction bases numbered 5, after V lost 0 bases and J lost 5 bases.

This clonotype has a handful of counts. The chain carries TRBV25-1 and TRBJ2-7, with TRBD1 identical over 10 bases. Germline lookup yields CDR1 MGHDK and CDR2 SYGVNS. The CDR3 sequence is 15 residues long. V dropped 0 bases and J dropped 4; count of bases not matched to a gene: 3. The CDR3 here is CASSEYDRGRYEQYF. DNA for the CDR3: TGTGCCAGCAGTGAATATGACAGGGGGCGATACGAGCAGTACTTC.

The V call is TRBV7-2, the J call TRBJ2-1; D is perhaps TRBD1 or TRBD2 (5 bases each). The germline CDR1 and CDR2 sequences are SGHTA and FQGNSA. CDR3 length equals 14 residues. V lost 7 bases to trimming and J lost 4 bases, with 14 bases between them. CDR3 loop: CASTGPVVYNEQFF. In nucleotides, the CDR3 is TGTGCCAGCACGGGACCGGTGGTATACAATGAGCAGTTCTTC. The entire variable domain, with the rest obtained from reference TRBV7-2 and TRBJ2-1, is as follows: GAGVSQSPSNKVTEKGKDVELRCDPISGHTALYWYRQSLGQGLEFLIYFQGNSAPDKSGLPSDRFSAERTGGSVSTLTIQRTQQEDSAVYLCASTGPVVYNEQFFGPGTRLTVL.

J is TRBJ1-2 and V is TRBV10-3; D call uncertain. CDR3 length: 12 residues. The V end was cut by 4 bases, the J end by 5 bases, with 8 bases between. Germline V gene data show CDR1 as ENHRY and CDR2 as SYGVKD. Here the CDR3 DNA reads TGTGCCATCAGTGTAGACGGGTATGGCTACACCTTC. Translation: CAISVDGYGYTF.